This TCR beta chain was recorded in a study of OX40 agonist ivuxolimab in advanced cancers. For the study in its entirety: Ivuxolimab, which targeted the costimulatory receptor OX40 (CD134), was an agonistic, fully human IgG2 monoclonal antibody. Intravenous ivuxolimab was administered to patients every 2 weeks at six dose levels: 0.01, 0.1, 0.3, 1.5, 3 and 10 mg/kg. Among the approximately 54 dose-escalation patients, approximately 20 had hepatocellular carcinoma, around 15 melanoma, 9 renal cell carcinoma and 9 head and neck cancer. In the dose-escalation cohort, 82.7% of patients were male, and the mean age was approximately 64 years, with a range of about 23 to 85. Prior anti-PD-1, anti-PD-L1 or anti-CTLA-4 therapy was permitted, and checkpoint inhibitors had been received by 40% to 50% of dose-escalation patients. Three dose-escalation patients achieved partial responses, one with hepatocellular carcinoma and two with cutaneous melanoma. The purpose of peripheral TCRbeta sequencing was to test whether ivuxolimab changed TCR sequence diversity and led to clonal T-cell expansion. The monotherapy dose-escalation portion (N of about 57 patients) of the phase I ivuxolimab trial is reported in the paper. Summary of the overall study and its limitations: In partial responders in the 0.1-3.0 mg/kg groups, normalized peripheral clonal expansion was found to be among the lowest, especially among CD8+ T cells. Low levels of normalized T-cell clonal expansion were also shown by some nonresponding patients. At doses from 0.1 to 3.0 mg/kg, clonal expansion was seen in both CD4+ and CD8+ blood T cells between baseline and week 6. On average, CD8+ T cells showed more expanded clones than CD4+ T cells after ivuxolimab. The antigen specificity of the clonally expanded peripheral T cells was not determined.

The trial excluded patients who had a history of autoimmune disease or were on systemic immunosuppression. Peripheral blood for TCR sequencing was collected from all dose cohorts at baseline, on cycle 4 day 1, and on cycle 7 day 1. The samples were drawn from a first-in-human, open-label, multicenter phase I dose-escalation trial of ivuxolimab. Adults with locally advanced or metastatic melanoma, renal cell, hepatocellular, or head and neck squamous cell carcinoma were enrolled in the trial. Before TCR sequencing, CD4+ T cells and CD8+ T cells were sorted from peripheral blood as separate populations. At the junction V is shortened by 5 bases and J by 8 bases, with 12 bases in between. There are 12 amino acids in the CDR3, from cysteine to phenylalanine inclusive. Of all the DNA, just the CDR3 is kept, 36 bases in frame from base 1. Based on the germline V gene, the CDR1 and CDR2 sequences are LGHNT and FRNRAP.

Genomic DNA was extracted from sorted cells for sequencing of the TCRbeta CDR3 region. The immunoSEQ Assay was used for sequencing of TCRbeta CDR3 regions. Entries here come from immuneACCESS through TCRdb and include only in-frame sequences with V and J called. Some clones fail to appear in such tables; in the studies checked, an unresolved V gene covers under half of the shortfall, and the cause of the remainder is unknown. For this sample there are 20,000 to 30,000 clones; over 65% appear just once. The ten largest clonotypes hold 1.4% of the sample. In regard to this clone: Its antigen specificity is not known. Base qualities are missing; no much larger clone stands one base away.

The sequence joins TRBV12-5 to TRBJ1-2; the D gene is not confidently resolved. The receptor comes from an adult with an advanced solid tumor such as melanoma, head and neck, liver or kidney cancer. This material consisted of CD4+ or CD8+ T cells sorted from blood, taken in a trial of the OX40 agonist ivuxolimab. The DNA is TGTGCTAGTGGTGGGCCGGTCGGCGGCTACACCTTC. This gives the protein CASGGPVGGYTF.